The 29 T cell receptor beta chains in this list originate from one sample, sequenced in a study of blood T cell repertoires in COVID-19. This table comes from immunoSEQ multiplex PCR, and its TCRdb copy is limited to in-frame clones, with some not included. The sample has some 130,000 clones, roughly three quarters seen once; the top ten hold more than 5%. Sequencing used PBMCs or T cells enriched from blood (not recorded which). These receptors were obtained from a woman between 45 and 60 years old who had recovered from COVID-19.

The gene calls are TRBV6-5 and TRBJ1-6, with TRBD1 identical over 9 bases. Trimming took 6 bases from V and 8 from J; bases not matched to a gene: 5. The CDR3 length is 14 residues. Germline V gene sequence: CDR1 MNHEY, CDR2 SVGAGI. The CDR3 sequence is CASRGTGPDSPLHF. The DNA of the CDR3 is TGTGCCAGCAGGGGGACAGGGCCGGATTCACCCCTCCACTTT.

The gene calls are TRBV12-5 and TRBJ1-2; D remains ambiguous. The V gene lost 1 base and the J gene lost 5 bases, with 8 bases spanning the gap. Germline V CDR1 and CDR2: LGHNT, FRNRAP. The CDR3 length is 13 residues. The CDR3 DNA reads TGTGCTAGTGGTTTGGACACGGGATATGGCTACACCTTC. Its translation: CASGLDTGYGYTF.

This rearrangement joins TRBV6-1 to TRBJ2-1; 8 bases are a match to TRBD2. The length of the CDR3 is 15 residues. J lost 5 bases, V lost 3 bases, and 6 bases had no gene match. The germline CDR1 and CDR2 sequences are MNHNS and SASEGT. CDR3 nucleotides: TGTGCCAGCAGTGACCAAGCGGGGGCCAACAATGAGCAGTTCTTC. Translating it yields CASSDQAGANNEQFF.

This clone was picked up one time. The genes are TRBV5-4 and TRBJ1-6; D not resolved. With 4 bases removed from V and 10 bases from J, the gap between germline ends came to 21 bases. Per the germline V gene, CDR1 is SGHNT and CDR2 is YYREEE (reference sequence). The CDR3 length is 16 residues. The CDR3 loop is CASSTPQRGRHSPLHF. In DNA, the CDR3 is TGTGCCAGCAGCACCCCGCAGCGGGGTAGGCACTCACCCCTCCACTTT.

V gene TRBV7-8 combines with J gene TRBJ1-5, with 8 bases aligning to TRBD1. The CDR3 has 15 residues. The germline CDR1 and CDR2 sequences are SGHVS and FQNEAQ. With V trimmed by 3 bases and J by 6 bases, 7 bases remained unmatched. CDR3 sequence (DNA): TGTGCCAGCAGCTTCACAGGGGGGGCGCGTCAGCCCCAGCATTTT. Translating it yields CASSFTGGARQPQHF.

This clone was picked up one time. V is TRBV27 and J is TRBJ1-6, with 7 bases lining up with TRBD1. The CDR3 runs 12 residues. The J segment lost 14 bases and the V segment lost 2 bases, leaving 3 bases of the junction unmatched. Per germline, CDR1 MNHEY and CDR2 SMNVEV (reference sequence). CDR3 sequence reads: CASSLQGGSLHF. CDR3 in DNA: TGTGCCAGCAGTTTACAGGGGGGATCCCTCCACTTT.

The table lists this clone with a few counts. V usage is TRBV6-5 and J usage is TRBJ1-4; tentative D call: TRBD1 (5 bases). This CDR3 is built from 15 residues. The V gene lost 6 bases and the J gene lost 0 bases, with 11 bases spanning the gap. Germline V gene sequence: CDR1 MNHEY, CDR2 SVGAGI. Written as DNA, the CDR3 is TGTGCCAGCAGCGACAGTACTTCAACTAATGAAAAACTGTTTTTT. The encoded protein is CASSDSTSTNEKLFF.

Notes on this clone: This sample includes further DNA sequences coding for the same CDR3. The V gene is TRBV28, the J gene TRBJ1-1; 12 nucleotides agree with TRBD1. The CDR3 length is 15 residues. Germline values: CDR1 MDHEN, CDR2 SYDVKM. The ends lost 2 bases at V and 6 bases at J; junction bases unmatched: 4. The CDR3, as DNA: TGTGCCAGCAGTTTAGGGGGACAGGGGGCTTCTGAAGCTTTCTTT. Residues: CASSLGGQGASEAFF. The full variable domain, with the rest looked up from reference TRBV28 and TRBJ1-1, is DVKVTQSSRYLVKRTGEKVFLECVQDMDHENMFWYRQDPGLGLRLIYFSYDVKMKEKGDIPEGYSVSREKKERFSLILESASTNQTSMYLCASSLGGQGASEAFFGQGTRLTVV.

This clone is a singleton in its sample. The rearrangement uses TRBV5-4 and TRBJ2-7; 7 bases map to TRBD1. V shed 1 base, J shed 3 bases, and the junction held 4 bases outside the gene matches. Germline V CDR1 and CDR2: SGHNT, YYREEE (reference sequence). This CDR3 comprises 14 residues. Here the CDR3 reads CASSLRGRIYEQYF. In DNA, the CDR3 is TGTGCCAGCAGCTTGAGGGGGCGCATCTACGAGCAGTACTTC.

CDR3 bases: TGTGCCGTTAGCGGGGGGCCTAACAATGAGCAGTTCTTC. Protein: CAVSGGPNNEQFF. The chain employs TRBV10-3 and TRBJ2-1, with TRBD2 identical over 10 bases. Germline-derived CDR1 and CDR2 are ENHRY and SYGVKD. The CDR3 covers 13 residues. V shed 11 bases and J 5 bases; nucleotides not matched to a gene: 6.

The gene calls are TRBV9 and TRBJ1-2; the match to TRBD1 covers 8 bases. Germline loops: CDR1 SGDLS, CDR2 YYNGEE. The CDR3 runs to 14 residues. The V segment lost 4 bases and the J segment 7 bases; nucleotides outside the gene matches: 9. CDR3 region: CASSPRTGSGGYTF. In nucleotides, the CDR3 is TGTGCCAGCAGCCCCAGGACAGGGAGTGGTGGCTACACCTTC. Drawing the rest from reference TRBV9 and TRBJ1-2, the complete variable domain is DSGVTQTPKHLITATGQRVTLRCSPRSGDLSVYWYQQSLDQGLQFLIQYYNGEERAKGNILERFSAQQFPDLHSELNLSSLELGDSALYFCASSPRTGSGGYTFGSGTRLTVV.

The chain couples TRBV7-2 to TRBJ2-7; no clear D gene. The CDR3 is 13 amino acids. V was shortened by 5 bases and J by 4 bases, with 12 bases between the two germline ends. Germline values: CDR1 SGHTA, CDR2 FQGNSA. The CDR3 bases are TGTGCCAGCAGCCCTTCCTCAGGATACGAGCAGTACTTC. It codes for CASSPSSGYEQYF. The entire variable domain, with the rest obtained from reference TRBV7-2 and TRBJ2-7, is as follows: GAGVSQSPSNKVTEKGKDVELRCDPISGHTALYWYRQSLGQGLEFLIYFQGNSAPDKSGLPSDRFSAERTGGSVSTLTIQRTQQEDSAVYLCASSPSSGYEQYFGPGTRLTVT.

The rearrangement uses TRBV6-1 and TRBJ1-3, with D maybe TRBD1 (6 bases). Germline values: CDR1 MNHNS, CDR2 SASEGT. This CDR3 is 15 amino acids long. Trimming took 3 bases from V and 4 from J, leaving 13 bases between them. CDR3 DNA: TGTGCCAGCAGTGAGAACAGGGTCTCCGGAAACACCATATATTTT. Translated, it gives CASSENRVSGNTIYF.

The chain employs TRBV3-1 (or the pseudogene TRBV3-2) and TRBJ2-1; TRBD2 matches at 7 bases. The J segment lost 6 bases and the V segment lost 1 base, leaving 9 bases of the junction unmatched. This CDR3 region has 16 residues. Per the germline V gene, CDR1 is LGHDT and CDR2 is YNNKEL (reference sequence). For the CDR3, the DNA is TGTGCCAGCAGCCAAGCCCCCAGCGGGGACTCCAATGAGCAGTTCTTC. The encoded protein is CASSQAPSGDSNEQFF.

The rearrangement uses TRBV2 and TRBJ1-2; 7 bases are shared with TRBD1. This CDR3 has 14 residues. Trimming cost V 3 bases and J 5 bases; bases outside gene matches: 6. Germline CDR1 and CDR2: SNHLY and FYNNEI. The CDR3 region is CASSDPGTDYGYTF. The CDR3 DNA reads TGTGCCAGCAGTGACCCCGGGACAGATTATGGCTACACCTTC.

This rearrangement joins TRBV12-2 to TRBJ2-7; the listed D gene, TRBD2, was not tested against the DNA. TRBV12-2 is tagged as a pseudogene. The CDR3 is made up of 12 amino acids. CDR3 nucleotide sequence: TGTGCAAGTCGCTTAGTAGACTACGAGCAGTACTTC. Its translation is CASRLVDYEQYF.

In this sample, this clone turned up a few times. The V and J genes are TRBV2 and TRBJ1-2; TRBD1 matches 8 bases. Unmatched junction bases numbered 9, after V lost 7 bases and J lost 5 bases. The V gene's germline CDR1 is SNHLY and CDR2 FYNNEI. This CDR3 has 14 residues. The CDR3 bases are TGTGCCAGCATTCGGGCAGGGGGCGAGTATGGCTACACCTTC. It encodes CASIRAGGEYGYTF.

The chain links TRBV24-1 to TRBJ1-2; a weak D match, TRBD1 (5 bases). V was shortened by 5 bases and J by 2 bases, with 11 bases between the two germline ends. The CDR3 length is 14 residues. CDR1 and CDR2 (germline): KGHDR, SFDVKD. CDR3 coding DNA: TGTGCCACCAGTGGGGCAGGGCGGAACTATGGCTACACCTTC. Translating it yields CATSGAGRNYGYTF.

This clone was picked up one time. The chain recombines TRBV25-1 with TRBJ2-1; possible D gene TRBD1, 5 bases. V was shortened by 2 bases and J by 15 bases, with 14 bases between the two germline ends. This CDR3 spans 12 amino acids. CDR1 MGHDK and CDR2 SYGVNS come from the germline V gene. Here the CDR3 DNA reads TGTGCCAGCAGTGAAGTAAGGGGCCTCATGTTCTTC. Protein product: CASSEVRGLMFF. The full variable domain, its missing parts supplied by reference TRBV25-1 and TRBJ2-1, is EADIYQTPRYLVIGTGKKITLECSQTMGHDKMYWYQQDPGMELHLIHYSYGVNSTEKGDLSSESTVSRIRTEHFPLTLESARPSHTSQYLCASSEVRGLMFFGPGTRLTVL.

This chain links TRBV24-1 with TRBJ2-1, with TRBD1 as a possible D gene (6 bases). V was clipped by 3 bases and J by 0 bases, with 23 bases between them. Per the germline V gene, CDR1 is KGHDR and CDR2 is SFDVKD. CDR3 length equals 20 residues. CDR3 bases: TGTGCCACCAGTGATAAGGACAAGGGGGAAGGTAAGAGCTCCTACAATGAGCAGTTCTTC. Its protein is CATSDKDKGEGKSSYNEQFF.

The V gene is TRBV23-1, the J gene TRBJ2-7; 9 nucleotides align to TRBD2. Being an ORF, TRBV23-1 has a function that is uncertain. The CDR3 extends over 15 amino acids. V shed 4 bases, J shed 2 bases, and the junction held 6 bases outside the gene matches. CDR3 nucleotides: TGCGCCAGCAGTCGAGCGGGGGGCTTTCCCTACGAGCAGTACTTC. Amino acids: CASSRAGGFPYEQYF.

The chain employs TRBV19 and TRBJ1-1, with 7 bases aligning to TRBD1. The germline gives CDR1 LNHDA, CDR2 SQIVND (reference sequence). V shed 4 bases, J shed 0 bases, and the junction held 5 bases outside the gene matches. CDR3 size: 15 residues. This CDR3 is CASSKGDSMNTEAFF. Written as DNA, the CDR3 is TGTGCCAGTAGTAAGGGGGACAGTATGAACACTGAAGCTTTCTTT. Full variable domain (remainder filled in from reference TRBV19 and TRBJ1-1): DGGITQSPKYLFRKEGQNVTLSCEQNLNHDAMYWYRQDPGQGLRLIYYSQIVNDFQKGDIAEGYSVSREKKESFPLTVTSAQKNPTAFYLCASSKGDSMNTEAFFGQGTRLTVV.

V is TRBV13 and J is TRBJ1-2; D is uncertain. V dropped 2 bases and J dropped 8 bases, with 9 bases sitting between them. The length of the CDR3 is 12 residues. Germline CDR1 and CDR2: PRHDT and FYEKMQ (reference sequence). The CDR3 sequence: CASSLRERGYTF. The CDR3 DNA is TGTGCCAGCAGCTTACGGGAGCGGGGCTACACCTTC.

A few counts support this clone. This chain joins TRBV27 and TRBJ1-1, with a possible D match to TRBD1 (5 bases). The CDR3 length is 15 residues. Germline CDR1 and CDR2: MNHEY and SMNVEV (reference sequence). V lost 5 bases and J lost 7, with 20 bases in between. The CDR3 region has the DNA TGTGCCAGCAGTCGCACGGGTTTGGCGGGGGGTGAAGCTTTCTTT. This codes for CASSRTGLAGGEAFF.

The chain couples TRBV2 to TRBJ1-5, with no clear D. CDR1 and CDR2 (germline): SNHLY, FYNNEI. Trimming stripped 2 bases from V and 4 bases from J, with 12 bases between. The CDR3 is made up of 15 amino acids. The DNA of the CDR3 is TGTGCCAGCAGTGAATTAAAGCACCTAAATCAGCCCCAGCATTTT. It codes for CASSELKHLNQPQHF.

The chain is built from TRBV14 and TRBJ1-4; D remains ambiguous. The CDR3 has 14 amino acids. The V gene lost 0 bases and the J gene lost 6 bases, with 8 bases spanning the gap. The germline V gene has CDR1 SGHDN and CDR2 FVKESK. The DNA of the CDR3 is TGTGCCAGCAGCCAAGACAGTCTCCATGAAAAACTGTTTTTT. Protein sequence: CASSQDSLHEKLFF.

This rearrangement joins TRBV29-1 to TRBJ1-4, with 7 bases aligning to TRBD1. CDR1 is SQVTM and CDR2 is ANQGSEA in the germline V gene. The CDR3 is 13 amino acids. V gave up 6 bases and J gave up 5 bases; unmatched junction bases: 6. The DNA of the CDR3 is TGCAGCGTCCACAAGACAGGGAATGAAAAACTGTTTTTT. Translating it yields CSVHKTGNEKLFF. Together with reference TRBV29-1 and TRBJ1-4, the CDR3 gives the full variable domain: SAVISQKPSRDICQRGTSLTIQCQVDSQVTMMFWYRQQPGQSLTLIATANQGSEATYESGFVIDKFPISRPNLTFSTLTVSNMSPEDSSIYLCSVHKTGNEKLFFGSGTQLSVL.

This clone occurred a few times. The chain combines TRBV7-3 with TRBJ2-5; 7 bases match TRBD1. CDR3 length equals 15 residues. The V gene end was trimmed by 5 bases and the J gene end by 4 bases; junction bases not matched to a gene: 10. Per the germline V gene, CDR1 is SGHTA and CDR2 is FQGTGA. DNA for the CDR3: TGTGCCAGCAGCCCCCAACAGGGGTTGGGAGAGACCCAGTACTTC. This encodes CASSPQQGLGETQYF.

CDR3: CASGRGADNEQFF. CDR3 nucleotides: TGTGCCAGCGGGAGGGGGGCTGACAATGAGCAGTTCTTC. The chain combines TRBV11-3 with TRBJ2-1; perhaps TRBD2 as D (7 bases). The ends were cut back, 8 bases at V and 5 bases at J, with 13 bases in the middle. CDR3 size: 13 residues. The V gene's germline CDR1 is SGHNT and CDR2 YENEEA.